The text below deals with one T cell receptor (beta chain). No antigen is known for it. CDR3 length equals 14 residues. In germline, CDR1 is MDHEN, CDR2 SYDVKM. V was pared by 2 bases and J by 9 bases, with 9 bases of the junction left unmatched. In the original workflow: Junction-only immunoSEQ sequences carried no quality scores, so filtering differed. Using immunoSEQ multiplex PCR, the repertoire was profiled, and TCRdb retains in-frame clones only, with some absent. V and J calls and clone size are as listed in that table; D and trimming were resolved from the DNA. This table has roughly 2.2 million clones, just under 95% appearing once. This sample is drawn from a study of shared clonotypes between healthy human individuals. Study in general: Each donor had three CD4 naive, three CD4 memory, two CD8 naive and one CD8 memory plate. Study-level findings and limits: It was the few donors that limited the genetic and exposure-history diversity represented. Against clonotypes common to all four donors, non-shared ones had lower generation probabilities.

Material for sequencing was naive CD4+ T cells from PBMCs. Subset described: CD45RA+ positively selected. The rearrangement joins TRBV28 to TRBJ1-1, with 7 bases aligning to TRBD1. This TCR came from a man between 18 and 35 years old in good health. Some clones in this sample may be carry-over from other donors' samples. The DNA of the CDR3 is TGTGCCAGCAGTTTAGGGACAGTAGGACTGCAAGCTTTCTTT. Protein sequence: CASSLGTVGLQAFF.